A selection of T cell receptor beta chains follows, all from one sample in a study of cytomegalovirus exposure and HLA in healthy donors. Libraries were prepared by immunoSEQ multiplex PCR; TCRdb keeps only in-frame clonotypes and omits some of them. The sample has some 250,000 clones, roughly 89% seen once. The sequencing input was PBMCs. All receptors come from a woman aged 18-29 years in good health and CMV-seronegative. Both conserved end residues are part of each CDR3. D genes are given only for firm matches. Part of the rows lack a size; the others show once, few, many or a class for expanded clones.

cdr3_aa cdr3_nt v_call d_call clone_size j_call cdr3_length
CASSLVGAATEAFF TGCGCCAGCAGCTTGGTTGGGGCAGCGACTGAAGCTTTCTTT TRBV5-1 - - TRBJ1-1 14
CASSSETGNGYTF TGTGCCAGCAGCTCCGAGACAGGGAATGGCTACACCTTC TRBV5-4 TRBD1 - TRBJ1-2 13
CASRGDSKNSPLHF TGTGCCAGCAGAGGGGACAGTAAAAATTCACCCCTCCACTTT TRBV2 TRBD1 - TRBJ1-6 14
CASSLAGAENIQYF TGTGCCAGCAGCCTCGCGGGGGCGGAAAACATTCAGTACTTC TRBV14 - - TRBJ2-4 14
CASKEKSNQPQHF TGTGCCAGCAAGGAGAAGAGCAATCAGCCCCAGCATTTT TRBV6-1 - - TRBJ1-5 13
CASSQGTAYNEQFF TGTGCCAGCAGCCAAGGGACAGCCTACAATGAGCAGTTCTTC TRBV14 - - TRBJ2-1 14
CASSPMDRNTEAFF TGTGCCAGCTCACCCATGGACAGGAACACTGAAGCTTTCTTT TRBV18 - - TRBJ1-1 14
CASSEGETNYGYTF TGTGCCAGCTCAGAGGGGGAGACTAACTATGGCTACACCTTC TRBV28 - once TRBJ1-2 14
CASSQETGWETQYF TGCGCCAGCAGCCAAGAGACGGGGTGGGAGACCCAGTACTTC TRBV4-1 - - TRBJ2-5 14
CAWSRGQGETQYF TGTGCCTGGAGCCGTGGACAGGGGGAGACCCAGTACTTC TRBV30 TRBD1 - TRBJ2-5 13
CAWSRQGSGANVLTF TGTGCCTGGAGTCGACAGGGATCTGGGGCCAACGTCCTGACTTTC TRBV30 TRBD1 - TRBJ2-6 15
CASSPYQTGGSPLHF TGTGCCAGTAGTCCCTACCAAACAGGGGGCTCACCCCTCCACTTT TRBV19 TRBD1 once TRBJ1-6 15
CASSLKLGRPNEQFF TGTGCCAGCAGCTTAAAGCTGGGGCGTCCCAATGAGCAGTTCTTC TRBV7-9 - - TRBJ2-1 15
CAWTQGRGTNEKLFF TGTGCCTGGACCCAAGGCAGGGGAACTAATGAAAAACTGTTTTTT TRBV30 - - TRBJ1-4 15
CASSQDGSGGNTIYF TGTGCCAGCAGCCAAGATGGTTCCGGTGGAAACACCATATATTTT TRBV14 - - TRBJ1-3 15
CASSYSSLGNTIYF TGTGCCAGCAGTTACTCATCCCTCGGAAACACCATATATTTT TRBV6-5 - - TRBJ1-3 14
CASSLFSSGETQYF TGCGCCAGCAGCTTGTTTTCTAGCGGCGAGACCCAGTACTTC TRBV5-1 TRBD2 - TRBJ2-5 14
CASSQVYTRNQPQHF TGCGCCAGCAGCCAAGTATACACACGTAATCAGCCCCAGCATTTT TRBV4-1 - - TRBJ1-5 15
CASSYSGPNQPQHF TGTGCCAGCAGCTATAGTGGGCCCAATCAGCCCCAGCATTTT TRBV11-1 - - TRBJ1-5 14
CAISKGGPRDEQYF TGTGCCATCAGTAAAGGGGGTCCCAGGGACGAGCAGTACTTC TRBV10-3 - - TRBJ2-7 14
CASSLVSGDTEAFF TGTGCCAGCAGCTTAGTTTCAGGCGACACTGAAGCTTTCTTT TRBV11-2 - few TRBJ1-1 14
CASSSPGTGGDGYTF TGTGCCAGCTCATCTCCCGGGACAGGGGGAGATGGCTACACCTTC TRBV18 TRBD1 - TRBJ1-2 15
CASSLVGRSYGYTF TGTGCCAGCAGTTTAGTGGGGCGCAGCTATGGCTACACCTTC TRBV28 - - TRBJ1-2 14
CASSTTSGGRNNEQFF TGCGCCAGCAGCACCACTAGCGGGGGTCGCAACAATGAGCAGTTCTTC TRBV5-1 TRBD2 - TRBJ2-1 16
CASSQDREIQYSYEQYF TGCGCCAGCAGCCAAGATAGGGAGATACAGTACTCCTACGAGCAGTACTTC TRBV4-3 - - TRBJ2-7 17
CASSPQGAYTGELFF TGTGCCAGCAGTCCCCAGGGGGCTTACACCGGGGAGCTGTTTTTT TRBV27 TRBD1 - TRBJ2-2 15
CASSLDQGTGNTIYF TGCGCCAGCAGCTTGGATCAGGGAACTGGAAACACCATATATTTT TRBV5-1 - - TRBJ1-3 15
CASSLRRGLAQYNEQFF TGTGCCAGCAGTTTGAGGCGGGGGCTAGCGCAGTACAATGAGCAGTTCTTC TRBV28 - - TRBJ2-1 17
CAISESGGQYYNSPLHF TGTGCCATCAGTGAGAGTGGCGGACAGTACTATAATTCACCCCTCCACTTT TRBV10-3 - - TRBJ1-6 17
CASSPRTGDGEQYF TGTGCCAGCTCACCCCGGACAGGGGATGGCGAGCAGTACTTC TRBV18 TRBD1 - TRBJ2-7 14
CASSLRTGYYGYTF TGTGCCAGCAGTCTCCGGACAGGTTACTATGGCTACACCTTC TRBV6-5 TRBD1 - TRBJ1-2 14
CASSLSGTGNQPQHF TGCGCCAGCAGCTTGTCCGGGACAGGAAATCAGCCCCAGCATTTT TRBV5-1 TRBD1 - TRBJ1-5 15
CASSLNRGNNSPLHF TGTGCCAGCAGCTTAAACAGGGGAAATAATTCACCCCTCCACTTT TRBV5-4 TRBD1 - TRBJ1-6 15
CASSEIPLSNSPLHF TGTGCCAGCAGTGAAATTCCCTTATCCAATTCACCCCTCCACTTT TRBV2 - - TRBJ1-6 15
CASSLARDRATNSPLHF TGCGCCAGCAGCTTGGCGAGGGACAGAGCGACAAATTCACCCCTCCACTTT TRBV5-1 TRBD1 - TRBJ1-6 17
CASSKKRDTEAFF TGTGCCAGCAGCAAGAAGAGGGACACTGAAGCTTTCTTT TRBV9 - - TRBJ1-1 13
CASRDRVTDTQYF TGTGCCAGCAGGGACAGGGTAACAGATACGCAGTATTTT TRBV6-1 TRBD1 - TRBJ2-3 13
CASSPPGHHPNQPQHF TGTGCCAGCTCACCACCCGGACACCATCCAAATCAGCCCCAGCATTTT TRBV18 - - TRBJ1-5 16
CASSYEAVSPLHF TGTGCCAGCAGTTACGAAGCGGTTTCACCCCTCCACTTT TRBV6-6 - - TRBJ1-6 13
CASSLVGGSTYGYTF TGCGCCAGCAGCTTGGTCGGGGGGTCTACCTATGGCTACACCTTC TRBV5-1 - - TRBJ1-2 15
CASSLVSAAGGPLGSDEQYF TGTGCCAGCAGCTTAGTATCGGCAGCGGGGGGCCCATTAGGCTCGGACGAGCAGTACTTC TRBV7-6 TRBD2 - TRBJ2-7 20
CASSSRGFDYRSPLHF TGTGCCAGCAGCTCGCGGGGCTTCGATTACCGATCTCCCCTCCACTTT TRBV11-2 - - TRBJ1-6 16
CASSLKQDLYEQYF TGTGCCAGCAGCTTAAAACAGGATCTTTACGAGCAGTACTTC TRBV7-2 - - TRBJ2-7 14
CASSLPGVAGGTDTQYF TGTGCCAGCAGTCTCCCCGGGGTAGCGGGGGGTACAGATACGCAGTATTTT TRBV28 TRBD2 - TRBJ2-3 17
CASSLYNEQFF TGTGCCAGCAGTCTTTACAATGAGCAGTTCTTC TRBV27 - few TRBJ2-1 11
CASSLQGIETQYF TGTGCCAGCAGTCTTCAGGGTATTGAGACCCAGTACTTC TRBV5-4 - - TRBJ2-5 13
CASSLGSPGENSPLHF TGTGCCAGCAGCTTAGGGTCCCCCGGGGAGAATTCACCCCTCCACTTT TRBV7-2 - - TRBJ1-6 16
CASATGLGYGYTF TGTGCCAGTGCCACAGGGCTGGGCTATGGCTACACCTTC TRBV5-7 - - TRBJ1-2 13
CASSTSTGLANYGYTF TGTGCCAGCAGCACCTCGACAGGGTTAGCTAACTATGGCTACACCTTC TRBV7-9 TRBD1 - TRBJ1-2 16
CASSIGTSEAFF TGTGCCAGTAGTATAGGGACAAGCGAAGCTTTCTTT TRBV19 - - TRBJ1-1 12
CASSEGQGNSPLHF TGTGCCAGCAGTGAGGGACAGGGTAATTCACCCCTCCACTTT TRBV6-5 TRBD1 - TRBJ1-6 14
CASSPDSSYNSPLHF TGTGCCAGCAGCCCCGACAGCTCCTATAATTCACCCCTCCACTTT TRBV6-4 - few TRBJ1-6 15
CATLDRGRGGTEAFF TGTGCCACCCTGGACAGGGGACGTGGTGGCACTGAAGCTTTCTTT TRBV19 TRBD1 - TRBJ1-1 15
CASSFRGSPLHF TGTGCCAGCAGCTTCCGGGGATCACCCCTCCACTTT TRBV7-2 - - TRBJ1-6 12
CASSLSGYTF TGTGCCAGCAGCCTGAGTGGCTACACCTTC TRBV4-2 - - TRBJ1-2 10
CASSLRRTGSSYNEQFF TGTGCCAGCAGTCTACGGAGGACAGGAAGCTCCTACAATGAGCAGTTCTTC TRBV27 TRBD1 - TRBJ2-1 17
CASSSQGSGYGYTF TGCGCCAGCAGCTCTCAGGGTAGTGGCTATGGCTACACCTTC TRBV5-1 - - TRBJ1-2 14